Below, 10 T cell receptor beta chains from the same sample are listed, as sequenced in a study of molecular identifiers for immune sequencing clone quantification. Using its own MiXCR run on the PCR reads, TCRdb lists one record per CDR3 protein. The sample has 250,000 to 400,000 distinct CDR3 sequences, around a fifth seen once; the top ten hold 0.81%. The specimen sequenced was naive CD8+ T cells from blood, with Jurkat cell RNA spiked in. Regarding subset: FACS-sorted CD8+CD4-CCR7+CD45RA+ naive T cells. The receptor set was obtained from a human donor in good health. Some libraries in this study had Jurkat cell RNA spiked in.

This clonotype was counted many times. The CDR3 region is CASRLTVNTEAFF. The CDR3 DNA is TGTGCCAGCAGATTGACAGTGAACACTGAAGCTTTCTTT. The chain employs TRBV28 and TRBJ1-1, with D maybe TRBD1 (5 bases). Germline CDR1 and CDR2: MDHEN and SYDVKM. The CDR3 has 13 amino acids. With 6 bases removed from V and 0 bases from J, the gap between germline ends came to 8 bases.

V usage is TRBV28 and J usage is TRBJ2-7; 7 bases align to TRBD1. The CDR3 contains 14 residues. Germline values: CDR1 MDHEN, CDR2 SYDVKM. V lost 3 bases and J lost 4; bases outside the gene matches: 6. CDR3 sequence reads: CASSLLTGSYEQYF. CDR3 coding DNA: TGTGCCAGCAGTTTGTTGACAGGGTCATACGAGCAGTACTTC.

This clonotype has ten or more counts. The rearrangement joins TRBV12-3 or TRBV12-4 to TRBJ1-1, with 8 bases that match TRBD1. The CDR3 is made up of 15 amino acids. V trimming: 0 bases; J trimming: 1 base; junction bases outside the gene matches: 1. CDR3 sequence (DNA): TGTGCCAGCAGTTTAGCACAGGGGGAGAACACTGAAGCTTTCTTT. Its translation is CASSLAQGENTEAFF.

This clonotype was detected many times. This chain joins TRBV7-6 and TRBJ2-6; no clear D gene. Germline CDR1 reads SGHVS; CDR2 reads FNYEAQ. The CDR3 is 17 amino acids. The V and J ends lost 1 base and 0 bases respectively, with 10 bases between them. CDR3 in DNA: TGTGCCAGCAGCTTAGATTCGGCGGACTCTGGGGCCAACGTCCTGACTTTC. Protein: CASSLDSADSGANVLTF.

Turning to this clonotype: This could be a read error, since a much larger clone is one nucleotide away. Since the CDR3 does not end with the conserved phenylalanine or tryptophan, this likely comes from a read error. V and J are TRBV7-8 and TRBJ1-1; no firm D call. Germline V lookup: CDR1 SGHVS, CDR2 FQNEAQ. The CDR3 loop spans 14 amino acids. V was shortened by 2 bases and J by 0 bases, with 7 bases between the two germline ends. In nucleotides, the CDR3 is TGTGCCAGCAGCTTAATGGCGGTGAACACTGAAGCTTTCCTT. It specifies CASSLMAVNTEAFL.

In this sample, this clonotype turned up many times. The V gene is TRBV29-1, the J gene TRBJ1-5, with D possibly TRBD1 on 5 matching bases. The V gene lost 5 bases and the J gene lost 2 bases, with 10 bases spanning the gap. Per germline, CDR1 SQVTM and CDR2 ANQGSEA. The CDR3 is 13 residues long. This chain's CDR3 is CSVLPGGNQPQHF. The CDR3 bases are TGCAGCGTTCTTCCGGGGGGCAATCAGCCCCAGCATTTT.

This clonotype was seen a single time. Given a much more abundant clone one base away, this may be a read error. The genes are TRBV6-5 and TRBJ1-4; 9 bases map to TRBD1. The CDR3 covers 14 residues. V was clipped by 8 bases and J by 7 bases; unmatched bases: 8. Germline CDR1 MNHEY, CDR2 SVGAGI. The DNA for the CDR3 is TGTGCCAGCGGGATAGGACAGGGGCCTGAAAAACTGTTTTTT. Its protein is CASGIGQGPEKLFF.

V and J are TRBV30 and TRBJ2-3; 9 bases line up with TRBD2. This CDR3 is built from 14 residues. Germline CDR1 reads GTSNPN; CDR2 reads SVGIG (reference sequence). The V and J ends lost 4 bases and 2 bases, in that order; junction bases with no gene match: 4. DNA of the CDR3: TGTGCCTGGAATTTAGCGGGAGCCACAGATACGCAGTATTTT. Its protein product is CAWNLAGATDTQYF.

This clonotype was found many times. The chain links TRBV6-6 to TRBJ2-7; 10 bases align to TRBD2. V dropped 4 bases and J dropped 2; count of bases not matched to a gene: 8. Looked up from germline, CDR1 is MNHNY and CDR2 is SVGAGI (reference sequence). CDR3 length equals 16 residues. CDR3 in DNA: TGTGCCAGCAGTTCTAGCGGGGGACCCAATCCCTACGAGCAGTACTTC. Encoded protein: CASSSSGGPNPYEQYF.

This clonotype was seen many times. The chain is built from TRBV9 and TRBJ2-1, with 11 bases identical to TRBD2. The CDR3 covers 15 residues. The germline gives CDR1 SGDLS, CDR2 YYNGEE. After removal of 4 bases from V and 4 bases from J, the junction contained 4 bases not matched to a gene. CDR3 amino acids: CASSPGTSGYNEQFF. CDR3 nucleotide sequence: TGTGCCAGCAGCCCCGGGACTAGCGGTTACAATGAGCAGTTCTTC.